The sequence of this TCR beta chain was determined in a study of T cells after yellow fever vaccination. TCRdb analysed the 5' RACE reads with MiXCR anew, one entry per CDR3 protein. The sample includes 340,000 or so distinct CDR3 sequences, approximately 12% seen only once; the top ten take 3% to 4%. V trimming: 6 bases; J trimming: 7 bases; junction bases outside the gene matches: 14. The CDR3 has 15 amino acids. Per the germline V gene, CDR1 is DFQATT and CDR2 is SNEGSKA (reference sequence). This clonotype was detected only a few times. This receptor was taken from a young man who received the YFV17D yellow fever vaccine. The chain uses TRBV20-1 and TRBJ2-3; 9 nucleotides line up with TRBD1. Specimen: CD4+ T cells sorted from PBMCs, collected 15 days after the yellow fever booster vaccination. The CDR3 nucleotides read TGCAGTGCCAAGCTACAGGAACAGGGGGCGTATACGCAGTATTTT. Translated, it gives CSAKLQEQGAYTQYF.